Each of the 13 T cell receptor beta chains below was sequenced from the same sample in a study of T cell responses to AZD1222 COVID-19 vaccine. Only in-frame clones appear in the TCRdb table, and some are missing; sequencing was by immunoSEQ multiplex PCR. In the table there are about 120,000 clones, 80% to 95% of which are singletons. The sample was peripheral blood, taken on day 0 of AZD1222 vaccination. The receptors originated from an adult in good health.

The rearrangement joins TRBV7-9 to TRBJ2-5, with D perhaps given as TRBD1 or TRBD2 (6 bases each). Germline V gene data show CDR1 as SEHNR and CDR2 as FQNEAQ (reference sequence). V was pared by 5 bases and J by 1 base, with 17 bases between. The CDR3 extends over 16 amino acids. The CDR3 reads CASSLLGGLTQETQYF. CDR3 nucleotide sequence: TGTGCCAGCAGCCTACTCGGGGGCCTGACCCAAGAGACCCAGTACTTC. Full variable domain (missing parts from reference TRBV7-9 and TRBJ2-5): DTGVSQNPRHKITKRGQNVTFRCDPISEHNRLYWYRQTLGQGPEFLTYFQNEAQLEKSRLLSDRFSAERPKGSFSTLEIQRTEQGDSAMYLCASSLLGGLTQETQYFGPGTRLLVL.

The chain carries TRBV28 and TRBJ2-7; D is perhaps TRBD1 (6 bases). The germline CDR1 and CDR2 sequences are MDHEN and SYDVKM. Trimming took off 10 bases at V and 0 bases at J, with 10 bases between the two ends. The CDR3 totals 12 residues. The CDR3 DNA reads as TGTGCCACCACAGGGAGCTCCTACGAGCAGTACTTC. Protein product: CATTGSSYEQYF. Combining the CDR3 with reference TRBV28 and TRBJ2-7 gives the whole variable domain DVKVTQSSRYLVKRTGEKVFLECVQDMDHENMFWYRQDPGLGLRLIYFSYDVKMKEKGDIPEGYSVSREKKERFSLILESASTNQTSMYLCATTGSSYEQYFGPGTRLTVT.

As regards this clone: This CDR3 is also generated by other DNA sequences in the sample. The V and J genes are TRBV6-5 and TRBJ1-1; D may be TRBD1 (5 bases). Germline V gene lookup returns CDR1 MNHEY and CDR2 SVGAGI. The CDR3 length is 11 residues. V was shortened by 7 bases and J by 4 bases, with 7 bases between the two germline ends. The CDR3, as DNA: TGTGCCAGCATTCAGGGCACTGAAGCTTTCTTT. Translation: CASIQGTEAFF.

The chain combines TRBV5-6 with TRBJ1-2, with a weak D call TRBD1 (5 bases). The V gene lost 1 base and the J gene lost 0 bases, with 13 bases spanning the gap. In germline, CDR1 is SGHDT, CDR2 YYEEEE. The CDR3 contains 16 residues. In DNA, the CDR3 is TGTGCCAGCAGCTTGCCAGGGTTGTCCCCTAACTATGGCTACACCTTC. Amino acids: CASSLPGLSPNYGYTF.

V and J are TRBV29-1 and TRBJ1-2, with a tentative D call TRBD1 (5 bases). In germline, CDR1 is SQVTM, CDR2 ANQGSEA. Trimming took off 3 bases at V and 8 bases at J, with 10 bases between the two ends. The CDR3 runs to 11 residues. The CDR3: CSVEIGGGYTF. CDR3 bases: TGCAGCGTTGAGATTGGGGGAGGCTACACCTTC.

V and J are TRBV28 and TRBJ1-5; D perhaps matches TRBD1 (5 bases). CDR1 and CDR2 (germline): MDHEN, SYDVKM. V lost 2 bases and J 5 bases, leaving 10 bases between the germline ends. This CDR3 region has 14 residues. The CDR3 coding sequence is TGTGCCAGCAGTTTAAGGGGACCCCATCAGCCCCAGCATTTT. This codes for CASSLRGPHQPQHF. The whole variable domain, filled in from reference TRBV28 and TRBJ1-5, reads DVKVTQSSRYLVKRTGEKVFLECVQDMDHENMFWYRQDPGLGLRLIYFSYDVKMKEKGDIPEGYSVSREKKERFSLILESASTNQTSMYLCASSLRGPHQPQHFGDGTRLSIL.

The chain has TRBV11-3 and TRBJ1-3; D unresolved. Deletions cut 5 bases from V and 7 bases from J, with 18 bases between. The CDR3 runs to 15 residues. Germline CDR1 and CDR2: SGHNT and YENEEA. As DNA, the CDR3 is TGTGCCAGCAGCCCACGATCTACCTTTGGGAACACCATATATTTT. This encodes CASSPRSTFGNTIYF.

V usage is TRBV7-9 and J usage is TRBJ2-1; TRBD2 matches at 15 bases. The germline CDR1 and CDR2 sequences are SEHNR and FQNEAQ (reference sequence). V lost 7 bases to trimming and J lost 4 bases; unmatched junction nucleotides: 8. This CDR3 contains 17 residues. CDR3 loop: CASNLGLAGGPYNEQFF. The CDR3 DNA reads as TGTGCCAGCAACCTAGGACTAGCGGGAGGGCCGTACAATGAGCAGTTCTTC.

V and J are TRBV5-1 and TRBJ2-2, with no clear D. Germline assignment: CDR1 SGHRS and CDR2 YFSETQ. Trimming removed 5 bases from V and 8 bases from J, with 16 bases in between. This CDR3 has 14 residues. The CDR3 sequence: CASSPDSSLGELFF. In DNA, the CDR3 is TGCGCCAGCAGTCCAGACTCCTCCTTAGGGGAGCTGTTTTTT.

The chain couples TRBV3-1 (or the pseudogene TRBV3-2) to TRBJ2-1, with D possibly TRBD2 on 6 matching bases. The germline V gene encodes CDR1 LGHDT and CDR2 YNNKEL (reference sequence). The CDR3 has 17 amino acids. Trimming left V 4 bases short and J 0 bases short, with 16 bases between. In DNA form, the CDR3 reads TGTGCCAGCAGCCTATTTAGCGGAACTAGCTCCTACAATGAGCAGTTCTTC. It yields the protein CASSLFSGTSSYNEQFF.

This clone was counted once. The chain has TRBV4-3 and TRBJ1-6, with D unclear. This CDR3 has 19 residues. Trimming shortened V by 0 bases and J by 0 bases, and 15 bases separated the two germline ends. CDR1 and CDR2 (germline): LGHNA, YSLEER. The CDR3 coding sequence is TGCGCCAGCAGCCAAGACCTAGACGACCTCAGCTCCTATAATTCACCCCTCCACTTT. Encoded protein: CASSQDLDDLSSYNSPLHF.

The chain recombines TRBV19 with TRBJ1-3; tentatively, D is TRBD1 (5 bases). The length of the CDR3 is 13 residues. Trimming removed 6 bases at V and 4 bases at J, with 10 bases between. CDR1 and CDR2 (germline): LNHDA, SQIVND (reference sequence). CDR3 protein: CASRTGSGNTIYF. DNA for the CDR3: TGTGCCAGTAGAACAGGCTCCGGAAACACCATATATTTT. Complete variable domain (other parts from reference TRBV19 and TRBJ1-3): DGGITQSPKYLFRKEGQNVTLSCEQNLNHDAMYWYRQDPGQGLRLIYYSQIVNDFQKGDIAEGYSVSREKKESFPLTVTSAQKNPTAFYLCASRTGSGNTIYFGEGSWLTVV.

The CDR3: CASSYDQGGMTEAFF. The CDR3 DNA follows: TGTGCCAGCAGTTACGATCAGGGAGGAATGACTGAAGCTTTCTTT. V gene TRBV6-5 combines with J gene TRBJ1-1; TRBD1 is a possible D gene (5 bases). Deletions cut 2 bases from V and 5 bases from J, with 15 bases between. CDR1 MNHEY and CDR2 SVGAGI come from the germline V gene. This CDR3 is built from 15 residues.